This T cell receptor beta chain was identified in a study of CD8 T cells in ankylosing spondylitis. Study findings and constraints: Made up of 7 to 9 highly homologous variants, a TCR beta motif appeared characteristic of ankylosing spondylitis blood.

In its sample, this clonotype was seen once. What it recognizes is unknown. Germline V gene sequence: CDR1 LGHNA, CDR2 YNFKEQ. The CDR3 contains 15 residues. With 1 base clipped from V and 7 bases from J, the junction kept 4 bases outside the gene matches. TCRdb processed the 5' RACE reads anew with MiXCR; each CDR3 protein has one entry. The table includes 650,000 to 800,000 distinct CDR3 sequences, around a fifth detected once. What was sequenced was blood, either unsorted or a sorted T cell fraction (not recorded which). V usage is TRBV4-2 and J usage is TRBJ2-7, with TRBD2 identical over 13 bases. The sequence derives from a male donor with ankylosing spondylitis. The CDR3 loop is CASSQVGTSGTEQYF. DNA of the CDR3: TGTGCCAGCAGCCAAGTGGGGACTAGCGGGACGGAGCAGTACTTC.